This TCR beta chain was identified during a study of patients and donors after allogeneic stem cell transplantation. TCRdb reprocessed the RT-PCR reads via MiXCR and lists one record per CDR3 protein. This table holds around 200,000 distinct CDR3 sequences, about 37% found once. This CDR3 is 12 amino acids long. V shed 3 bases and J shed 3 bases, with 9 bases lying between them. Germline V lookup: CDR1 DFQATT, CDR2 SNEGSKA (reference sequence). The V gene is TRBV20-1, the J gene TRBJ2-7; D perhaps matches TRBD1 (6 bases). The sample consisted of blood, either unsorted or a sorted T cell fraction (not recorded which). The receptor's source is a human donor who was either an allogeneic HSCT recipient or a stem cell or donor lymphocyte infusion donor (not recorded which). It is not recorded whose cells these are; they may come from a transplant donor. This CDR3 is CSARQGYYEQYF. The CDR3 DNA follows: TGCAGTGCTAGGCAGGGGTACTACGAGCAGTACTTC.